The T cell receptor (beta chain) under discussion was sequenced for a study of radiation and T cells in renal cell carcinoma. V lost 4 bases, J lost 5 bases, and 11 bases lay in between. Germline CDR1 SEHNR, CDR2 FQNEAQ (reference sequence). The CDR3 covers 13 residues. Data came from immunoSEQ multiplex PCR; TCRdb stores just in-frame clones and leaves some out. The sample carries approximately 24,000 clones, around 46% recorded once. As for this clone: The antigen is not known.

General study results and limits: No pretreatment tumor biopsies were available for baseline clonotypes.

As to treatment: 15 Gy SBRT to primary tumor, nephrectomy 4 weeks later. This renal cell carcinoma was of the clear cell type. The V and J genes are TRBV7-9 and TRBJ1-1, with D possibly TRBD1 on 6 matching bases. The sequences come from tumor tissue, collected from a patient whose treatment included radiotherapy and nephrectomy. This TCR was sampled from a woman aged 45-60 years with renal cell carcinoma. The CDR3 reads CASSSADRTEAFF. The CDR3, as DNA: TGTGCCAGCAGCTCGGCCGACAGGACTGAAGCTTTCTTT.